This T cell receptor beta chain came from a study of blood T cell repertoires in COVID-19. Across the study: From T cells, B-cell-depleted T cells, or PBMCs came the material, which was cDNA or gDNA.

A few counts support this clone. In the original workflow: Quantification of nucleated cells was approximated via reference gene primer amplification. The data were produced by immunoSEQ multiplex PCR, yet TCRdb's version contains in-frame clones alone and is incomplete. V and J calls plus clone size are reproduced from that table; the DNA served to infer D and trimming. The data show 200,000 to 250,000 clones, with approximately 85% seen just once and over 2% held by the top ten. The CDR3 loop spans 11 amino acids. In Seattle, patients joined the study during active infection and were tracked longitudinally.

The sequence was obtained from a woman aged 70-85 years with COVID-19, enrolled during active disease. The sequencing sample was made of peripheral blood. The chain couples TRBV21-1 to TRBJ1-2; the D call of TRBD1 is as the table states it, not checked on the DNA. TRBV21-1 is a known pseudogene. As DNA, the CDR3 is TGTGCCAGGAAGACAGGGACATGCTACACCTTC. Translating it yields CARKTGTCYTF.